This TCR beta chain was sequenced in a study of OX40 agonist ivuxolimab in advanced cancers. Study-level points and caveats: CD4+ and CD8+ blood T cells expanded clonally by week 6 at 0.1 to 3.0 mg/kg.

Sequencing was performed with immunoSEQ multiplex PCR; in TCRdb, only in-frame clones are kept and a portion is missing. The table has 9,500 to 12,000 clones, more than 70% seen once; the top ten hold roughly 28%. Note on this clone: What it binds is unknown.

The source of this sequence is an adult with an advanced solid tumor such as melanoma, head and neck, liver or kidney cancer. Sequenced material: CD4+ or CD8+ T cells sorted from blood, taken in a trial of the OX40 agonist ivuxolimab.

The CDR3 DNA sequence: TGTGCCAGCAGTCCTCCTCCTTACGGACAGGGTATCGAGCAGTACTTC. Its protein product is CASSPPPYGQGIEQYF. This chain connects TRBV27 to TRBJ2-7; 8 bases align to TRBD1. The V and J ends lost 5 bases and 6 bases, in that order; junction bases with no gene match: 15. Germline assignment: CDR1 MNHEY and CDR2 SMNVEV (reference sequence). This CDR3 spans 16 amino acids.